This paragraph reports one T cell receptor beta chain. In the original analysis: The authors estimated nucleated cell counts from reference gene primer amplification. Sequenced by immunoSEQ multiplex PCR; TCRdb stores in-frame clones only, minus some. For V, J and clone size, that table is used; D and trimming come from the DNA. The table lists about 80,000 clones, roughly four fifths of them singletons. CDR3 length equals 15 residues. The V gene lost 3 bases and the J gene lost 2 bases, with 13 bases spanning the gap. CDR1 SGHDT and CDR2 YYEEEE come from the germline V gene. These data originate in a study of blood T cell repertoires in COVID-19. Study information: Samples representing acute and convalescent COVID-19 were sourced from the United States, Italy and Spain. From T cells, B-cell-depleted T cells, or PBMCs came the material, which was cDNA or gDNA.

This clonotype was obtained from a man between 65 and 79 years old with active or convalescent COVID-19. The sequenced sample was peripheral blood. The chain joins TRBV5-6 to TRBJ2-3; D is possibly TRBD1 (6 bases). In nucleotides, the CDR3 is TGTGCCAGCAGCTCTACTCGGGACACCACAGATACGCAGTATTTT. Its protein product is CASSSTRDTTDTQYF.